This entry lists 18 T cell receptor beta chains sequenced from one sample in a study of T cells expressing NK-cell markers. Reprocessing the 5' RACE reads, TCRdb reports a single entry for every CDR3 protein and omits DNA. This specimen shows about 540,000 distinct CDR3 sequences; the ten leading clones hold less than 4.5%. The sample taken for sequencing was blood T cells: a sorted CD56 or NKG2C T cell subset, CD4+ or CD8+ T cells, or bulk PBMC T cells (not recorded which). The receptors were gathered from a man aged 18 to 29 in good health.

This CDR3 is CASSLGLDSSYEQYF. The rearrangement uses TRBV5-6 and TRBJ2-7. In germline, CDR1 is SGHDT, CDR2 YYEEEE. The CDR3 has 15 amino acids.

CDR3 residues: CASSRLNDRVETEKLFF. The chain combines TRBV12-3 or TRBV12-4 with TRBJ1-4; the TCRdb D gene call, TRBD1, has no DNA to confirm it. This CDR3 contains 17 residues.

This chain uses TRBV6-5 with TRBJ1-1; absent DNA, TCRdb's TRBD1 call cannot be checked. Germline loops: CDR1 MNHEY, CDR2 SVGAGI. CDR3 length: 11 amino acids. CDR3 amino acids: CASTTGVEAFF.

The CDR3 region is CSASQPNVDEQYF. V usage is TRBV20-1 and J usage is TRBJ2-7. From germline, CDR1 is DFQATT and CDR2 SNEGSKA (reference sequence). CDR3 length: 13 residues.

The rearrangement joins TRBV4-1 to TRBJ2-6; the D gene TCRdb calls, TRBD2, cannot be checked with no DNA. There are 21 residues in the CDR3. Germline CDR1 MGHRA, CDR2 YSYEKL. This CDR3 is CASSQGVAGGPIGSGANVLTF.

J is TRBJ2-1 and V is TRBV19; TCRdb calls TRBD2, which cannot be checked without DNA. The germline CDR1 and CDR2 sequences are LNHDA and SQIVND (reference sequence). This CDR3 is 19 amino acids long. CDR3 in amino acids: CASSIYPKLAGGRYNEQFF.

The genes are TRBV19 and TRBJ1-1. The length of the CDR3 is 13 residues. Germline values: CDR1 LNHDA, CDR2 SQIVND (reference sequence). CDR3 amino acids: CASSAGGVTEAFF.

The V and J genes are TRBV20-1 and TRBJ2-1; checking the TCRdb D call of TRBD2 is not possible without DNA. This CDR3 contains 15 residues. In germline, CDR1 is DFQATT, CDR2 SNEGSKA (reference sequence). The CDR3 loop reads CSALSGTSVSNEQFF.

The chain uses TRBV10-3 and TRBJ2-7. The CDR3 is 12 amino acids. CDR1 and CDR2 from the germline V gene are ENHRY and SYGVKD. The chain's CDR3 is CAISDLRGEQYF.

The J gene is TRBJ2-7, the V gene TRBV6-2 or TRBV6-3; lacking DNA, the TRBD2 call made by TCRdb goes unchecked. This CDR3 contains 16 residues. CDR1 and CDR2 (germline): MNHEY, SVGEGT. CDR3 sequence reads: CASSYSTGLAGDEQYF.

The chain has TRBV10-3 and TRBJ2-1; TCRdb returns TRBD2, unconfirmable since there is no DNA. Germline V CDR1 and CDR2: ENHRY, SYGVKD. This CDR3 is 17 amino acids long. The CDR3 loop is CAISEGTSGIRGNEQFF.

CDR3 sequence: CASSSPGTGDVTEAFF. The chain employs TRBV4-1 and TRBJ1-1; without DNA, the TCRdb call of TRBD1 cannot be checked. The CDR3 has 16 residues. CDR1 MGHRA and CDR2 YSYEKL come from the germline V gene.

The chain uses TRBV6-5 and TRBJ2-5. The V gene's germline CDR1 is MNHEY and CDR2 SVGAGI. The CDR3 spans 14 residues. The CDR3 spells CASSYSALQETQYF.

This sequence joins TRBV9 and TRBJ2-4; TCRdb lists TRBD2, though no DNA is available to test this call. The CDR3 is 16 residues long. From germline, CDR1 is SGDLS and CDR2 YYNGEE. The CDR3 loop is CASSGVPGRTKNIQYF. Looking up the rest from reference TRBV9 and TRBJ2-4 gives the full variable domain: DSGVTQTPKHLITATGQRVTLRCSPRSGDLSVYWYQQSLDQGLQFLIQYYNGEERAKGNILERFSAQQFPDLHSELNLSSLELGDSALYFCASSGVPGRTKNIQYFGAGTRLSVL.

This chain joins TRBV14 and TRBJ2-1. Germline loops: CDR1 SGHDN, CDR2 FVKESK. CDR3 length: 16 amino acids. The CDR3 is CASSQVPDNSYNEQFF.

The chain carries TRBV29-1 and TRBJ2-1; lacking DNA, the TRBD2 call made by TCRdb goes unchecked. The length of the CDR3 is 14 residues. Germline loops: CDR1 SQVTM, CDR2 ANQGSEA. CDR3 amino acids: CSVGGTSGLNEQFF.

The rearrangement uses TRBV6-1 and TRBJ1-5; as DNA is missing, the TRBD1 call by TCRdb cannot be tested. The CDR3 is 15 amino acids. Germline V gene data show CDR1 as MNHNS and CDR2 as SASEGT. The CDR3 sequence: CASSTTGTGVRPQHF.

The chain's CDR3 is CASTSPRTINTGELFF. The chain links TRBV7-9 to TRBJ2-2; TCRdb's D gene call, TRBD2, goes unchecked for lack of DNA. The CDR3 sequence is 16 residues long. Germline V gene sequence: CDR1 SEHNR, CDR2 FQNEAQ (reference sequence).